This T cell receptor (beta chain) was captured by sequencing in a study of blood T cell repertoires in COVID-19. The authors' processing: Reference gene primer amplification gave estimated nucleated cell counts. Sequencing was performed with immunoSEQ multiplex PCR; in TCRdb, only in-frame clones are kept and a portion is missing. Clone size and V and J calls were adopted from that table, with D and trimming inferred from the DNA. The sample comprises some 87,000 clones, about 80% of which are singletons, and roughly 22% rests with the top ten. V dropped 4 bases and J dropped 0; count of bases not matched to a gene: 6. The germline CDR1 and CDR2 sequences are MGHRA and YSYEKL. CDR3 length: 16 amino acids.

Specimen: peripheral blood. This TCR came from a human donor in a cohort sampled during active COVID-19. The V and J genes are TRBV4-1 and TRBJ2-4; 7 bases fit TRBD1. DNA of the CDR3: TGCGCCAGCAGCCGAGACAGGGTGCTAGCCAAAAACATTCAGTACTTC. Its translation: CASSRDRVLAKNIQYF.